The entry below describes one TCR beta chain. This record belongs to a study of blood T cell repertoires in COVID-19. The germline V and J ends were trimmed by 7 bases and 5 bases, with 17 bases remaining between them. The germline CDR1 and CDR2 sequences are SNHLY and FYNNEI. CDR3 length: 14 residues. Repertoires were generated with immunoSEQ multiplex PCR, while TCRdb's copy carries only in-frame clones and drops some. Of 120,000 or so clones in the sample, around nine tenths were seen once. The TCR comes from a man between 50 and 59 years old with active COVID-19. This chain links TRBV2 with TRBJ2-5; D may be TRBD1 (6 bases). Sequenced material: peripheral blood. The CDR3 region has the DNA TGTGCCAGCAAAGGCTCAGGGGCGGGCGAGACCCAGTACTTC. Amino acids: CASKGSGAGETQYF.